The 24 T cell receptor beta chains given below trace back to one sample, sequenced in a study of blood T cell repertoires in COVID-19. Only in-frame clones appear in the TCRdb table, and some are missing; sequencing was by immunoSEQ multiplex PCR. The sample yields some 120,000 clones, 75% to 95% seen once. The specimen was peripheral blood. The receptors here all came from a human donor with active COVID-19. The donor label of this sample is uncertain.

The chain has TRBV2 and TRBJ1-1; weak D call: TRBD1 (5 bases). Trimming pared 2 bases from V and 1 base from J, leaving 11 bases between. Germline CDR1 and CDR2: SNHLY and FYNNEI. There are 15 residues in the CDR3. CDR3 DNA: TGTGCCAGCAGTGAACGGACAAACCCGAACACTGAAGCTTTCTTT. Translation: CASSERTNPNTEAFF.

This chain's CDR3 is CASSDLTGLIETQYF. The CDR3 DNA is TGTGCCAGCAGTGACCTGACAGGGCTAATAGAGACCCAGTACTTC. This rearrangement joins TRBV6-1 to TRBJ2-5, with TRBD1 matching 7 bases. V dropped 3 bases and J dropped 4; count of bases not matched to a gene: 8. Germline CDR1 and CDR2: MNHNS and SASEGT. The CDR3 sequence is 15 residues long.

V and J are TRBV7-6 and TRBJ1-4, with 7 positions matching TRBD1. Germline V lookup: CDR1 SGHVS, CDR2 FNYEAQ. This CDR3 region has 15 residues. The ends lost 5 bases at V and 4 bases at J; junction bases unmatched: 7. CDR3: CASSRRDSVNEKLFF. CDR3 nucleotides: TGTGCCAGCAGCCGACGGGACAGTGTTAATGAAAAACTGTTTTTT.

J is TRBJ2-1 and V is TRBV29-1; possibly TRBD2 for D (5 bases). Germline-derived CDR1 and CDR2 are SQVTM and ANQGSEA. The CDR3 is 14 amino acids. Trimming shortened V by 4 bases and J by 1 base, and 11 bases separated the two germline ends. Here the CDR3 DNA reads TGCAGCGTTGCCCGGGGAGAATCCTACAATGAGCAGTTCTTC. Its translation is CSVARGESYNEQFF.

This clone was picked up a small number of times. CDR3 nucleotides: TGTGCCAGCAGTGAACAGGGGTCGGGCACTGAAGCTTTCTTT. It encodes CASSEQGSGTEAFF. V gene TRBV6-1 combines with J gene TRBJ1-1, with D maybe TRBD1 (6 bases). The V end lost 2 bases, the J end lost 4 bases, and 11 bases lay between the germline ends. The V gene's germline CDR1 is MNHNS and CDR2 SASEGT. The CDR3 loop spans 14 amino acids.

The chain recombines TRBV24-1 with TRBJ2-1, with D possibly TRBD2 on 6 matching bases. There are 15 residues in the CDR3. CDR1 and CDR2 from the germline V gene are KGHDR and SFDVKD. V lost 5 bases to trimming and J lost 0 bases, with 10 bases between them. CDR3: CATSAHGSSYNEQFF. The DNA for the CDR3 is TGTGCCACCAGTGCACACGGGAGCTCCTACAATGAGCAGTTCTTC.

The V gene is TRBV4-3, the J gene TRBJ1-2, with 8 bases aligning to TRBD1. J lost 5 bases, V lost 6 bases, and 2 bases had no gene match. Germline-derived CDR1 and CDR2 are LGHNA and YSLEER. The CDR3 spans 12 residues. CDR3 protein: CASRQGAYGYTF. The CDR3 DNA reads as TGCGCCAGCAGGCAGGGGGCATATGGCTACACCTTC.

The CDR3 spells CASSLRGGGTQYF. The CDR3 DNA is TGTGCCAGCAGTTTAAGGGGGGGCGGGACCCAGTACTTC. This chain connects TRBV12-3 or TRBV12-4 to TRBJ2-5; D possibly corresponds to TRBD2 (7 bases). With 2 bases removed from V and 7 bases from J, the gap between germline ends came to 11 bases. CDR3 size: 13 residues.

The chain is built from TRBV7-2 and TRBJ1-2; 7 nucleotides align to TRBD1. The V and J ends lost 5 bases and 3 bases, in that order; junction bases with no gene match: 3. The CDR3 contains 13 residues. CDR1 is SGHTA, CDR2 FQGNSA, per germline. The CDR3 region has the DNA TGTGCCAGCAGCGAGGGACAGTACTATGGCTACACCTTC. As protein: CASSEGQYYGYTF.

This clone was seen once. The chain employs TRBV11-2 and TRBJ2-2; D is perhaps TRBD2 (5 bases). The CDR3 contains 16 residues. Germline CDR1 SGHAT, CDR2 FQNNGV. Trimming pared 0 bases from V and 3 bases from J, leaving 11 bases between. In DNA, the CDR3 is TGTGCCAGCAGCTTAGAGGGTCCGGGATACACCGGGGAGCTGTTTTTT. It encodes CASSLEGPGYTGELFF. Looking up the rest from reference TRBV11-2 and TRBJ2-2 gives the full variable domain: EAGVAQSPRYKIIEKRQSVAFWCNPISGHATLYWYQQILGQGPKLLIQFQNNGVVDDSQLPKDRFSAERLKGVDSTLKIQPAKLEDSAVYLCASSLEGPGYTGELFFGEGSRLTVL.

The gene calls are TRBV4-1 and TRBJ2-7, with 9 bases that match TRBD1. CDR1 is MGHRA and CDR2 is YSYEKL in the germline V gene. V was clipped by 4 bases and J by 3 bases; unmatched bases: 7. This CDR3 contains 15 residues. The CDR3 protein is CASSLQQDRGYEQYF. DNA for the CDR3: TGCGCCAGCAGCCTCCAACAGGACAGGGGCTACGAGCAGTACTTC.

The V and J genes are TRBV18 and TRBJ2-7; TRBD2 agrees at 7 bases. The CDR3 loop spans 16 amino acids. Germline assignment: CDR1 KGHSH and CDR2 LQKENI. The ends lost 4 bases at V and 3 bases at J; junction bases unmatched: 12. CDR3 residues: CASSRDRTSSFYEQYF. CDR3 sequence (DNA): TGTGCCAGCTCACGGGATAGGACTAGTAGTTTCTACGAGCAGTACTTC.

The CDR3 DNA reads TGTGCCAGCAGTTTCGCCGTAGAGGGCGGCTACACCTTC. This gives the protein CASSFAVEGGYTF. V gene TRBV27 combines with J gene TRBJ1-2; unclear D gene. The V gene lost 3 bases and the J gene lost 8 bases, with 13 bases spanning the gap. This CDR3 contains 13 residues. Per germline, CDR1 MNHEY and CDR2 SMNVEV (reference sequence).

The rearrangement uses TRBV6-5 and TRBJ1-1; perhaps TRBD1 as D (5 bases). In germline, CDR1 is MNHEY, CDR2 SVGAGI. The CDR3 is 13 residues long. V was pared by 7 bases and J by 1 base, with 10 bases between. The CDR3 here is CASIGAPNTEAFF. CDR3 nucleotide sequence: TGTGCCAGCATAGGGGCCCCGAACACTGAAGCTTTCTTT.

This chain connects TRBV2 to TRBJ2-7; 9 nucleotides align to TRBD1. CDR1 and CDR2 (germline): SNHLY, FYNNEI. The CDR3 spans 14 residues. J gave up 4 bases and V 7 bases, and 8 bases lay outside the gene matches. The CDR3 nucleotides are TGTGCCAGCAAGGGCCGGGACAGGGTATACGAGCAGTACTTC. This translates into CASKGRDRVYEQYF.

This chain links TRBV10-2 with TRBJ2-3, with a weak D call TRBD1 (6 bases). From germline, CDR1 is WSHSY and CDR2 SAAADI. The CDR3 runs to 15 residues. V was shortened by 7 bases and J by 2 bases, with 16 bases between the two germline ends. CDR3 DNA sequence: TGCGCCAGCAACGCAGGGGTCTCGATCACAGATACGCAGTATTTT. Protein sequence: CASNAGVSITDTQYF.

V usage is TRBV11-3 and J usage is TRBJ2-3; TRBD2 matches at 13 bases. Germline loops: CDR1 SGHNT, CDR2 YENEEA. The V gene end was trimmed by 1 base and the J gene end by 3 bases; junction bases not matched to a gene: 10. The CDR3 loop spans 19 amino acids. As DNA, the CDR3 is TGTGCCAGCAGCTTAGGAACTAGCGGGGGGGCCCCTACGACAGATACGCAGTATTTT. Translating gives CASSLGTSGGAPTTDTQYF.

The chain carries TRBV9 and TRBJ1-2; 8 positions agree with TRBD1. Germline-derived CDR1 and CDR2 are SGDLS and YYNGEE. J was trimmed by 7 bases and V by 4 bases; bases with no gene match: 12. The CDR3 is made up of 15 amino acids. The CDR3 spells CASSTQDRVSVGYTF. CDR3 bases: TGTGCCAGCAGCACCCAGGACAGGGTATCCGTTGGCTACACCTTC.

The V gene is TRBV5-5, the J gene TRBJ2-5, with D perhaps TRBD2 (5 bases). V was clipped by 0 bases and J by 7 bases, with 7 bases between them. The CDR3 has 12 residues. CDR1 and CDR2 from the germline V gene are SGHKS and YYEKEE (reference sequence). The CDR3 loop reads CASSLGAGTQYF. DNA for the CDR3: TGTGCCAGCAGCTTGGGGGCGGGGACCCAGTACTTC.

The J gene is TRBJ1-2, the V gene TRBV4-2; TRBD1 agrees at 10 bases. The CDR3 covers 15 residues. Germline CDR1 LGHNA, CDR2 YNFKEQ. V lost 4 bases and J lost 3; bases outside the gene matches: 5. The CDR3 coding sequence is TGTGCCAGCAGCCGGGGGACAGGGGAAGACTATGGCTACACCTTC. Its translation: CASSRGTGEDYGYTF.

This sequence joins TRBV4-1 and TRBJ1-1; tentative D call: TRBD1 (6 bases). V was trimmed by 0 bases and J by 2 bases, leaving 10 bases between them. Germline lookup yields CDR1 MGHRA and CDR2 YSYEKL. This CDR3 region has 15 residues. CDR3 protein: CASSQDGTNNTEAFF. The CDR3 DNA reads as TGCGCCAGCAGCCAAGATGGGACAAATAACACTGAAGCTTTCTTT.

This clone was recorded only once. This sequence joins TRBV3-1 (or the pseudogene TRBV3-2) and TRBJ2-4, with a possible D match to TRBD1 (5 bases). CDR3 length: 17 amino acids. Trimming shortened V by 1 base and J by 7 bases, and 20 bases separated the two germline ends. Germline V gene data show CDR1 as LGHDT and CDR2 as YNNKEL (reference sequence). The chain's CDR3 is CASSQGRGNMIRNIQYF. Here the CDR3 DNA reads TGTGCCAGCAGCCAAGGAAGGGGAAATATGATTCGGAACATTCAGTACTTC.

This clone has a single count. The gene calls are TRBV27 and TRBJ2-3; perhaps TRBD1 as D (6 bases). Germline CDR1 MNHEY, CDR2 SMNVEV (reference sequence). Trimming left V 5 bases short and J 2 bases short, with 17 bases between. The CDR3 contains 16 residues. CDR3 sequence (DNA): TGTGCCAGCAGTACCTCGGACAGAAGATACACAGATACGCAGTATTTT. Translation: CASSTSDRRYTDTQYF.

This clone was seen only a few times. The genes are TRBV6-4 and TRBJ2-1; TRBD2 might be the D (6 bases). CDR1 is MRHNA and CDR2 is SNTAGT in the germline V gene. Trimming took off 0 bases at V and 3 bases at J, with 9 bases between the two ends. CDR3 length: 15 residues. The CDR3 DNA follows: TGTGCCAGCAGTGACTCGGGGGGTGGCTACAATGAGCAGTTCTTC. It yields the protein CASSDSGGGYNEQFF.